Listed here are 22 T cell receptor beta chains from one sample, sequenced in a study of blood T cell repertoires in COVID-19. Some clones are missing from TCRdb's copy, which holds only in-frame ones; the method was immunoSEQ multiplex PCR. The sample carries about 430,000 clones, 70% to 90% recorded once. Specimen: PBMCs or T cells enriched from blood (not recorded which). The receptors come from a woman aged 18-30 years who had been exposed to COVID-19.

The sample holds one count of this clone. The chain has TRBV27 and TRBJ2-5; D is possibly TRBD2 (7 bases). The CDR3 runs to 15 residues. Germline loops: CDR1 MNHEY, CDR2 SMNVEV (reference sequence). V was clipped by 5 bases and J by 3 bases, with 16 bases between them. The CDR3 nucleotides read TGTGCCAGCAGTCCGTCGATAGGGGGGGAAGAGACCCAGTACTTC. Protein sequence: CASSPSIGGEETQYF.

V and J are TRBV5-6 and TRBJ2-2; 11 nucleotides agree with TRBD2. The trim removed 4 bases at V and 6 bases at J, leaving 14 bases unmatched. Germline values: CDR1 SGHDT, CDR2 YYEEEE. This CDR3 has 18 amino acids. CDR3 region: CASSLIGPIAGGAGELFF. The CDR3 DNA reads as TGTGCCAGCAGCCTCATCGGACCCATAGCGGGAGGGGCCGGGGAGCTGTTTTTT.

Here the CDR3 DNA reads TGCGCCAGCAGCCAAGACGGTCAGGGGGCATCGGATGGCTACACCTTC. It encodes CASSQDGQGASDGYTF. V gene TRBV4-1 combines with J gene TRBJ1-2; 8 positions agree with TRBD1. Trimming took 0 bases from V and 6 from J; bases not matched to a gene: 9. The CDR3 contains 16 residues. Germline CDR1 and CDR2: MGHRA and YSYEKL.

Here the CDR3 reads CASSGQGDNSYEQYF. CDR3 nucleotides: TGTGCCAGCAGCGGACAGGGGGATAACTCCTACGAGCAGTACTTC. The rearrangement uses TRBV9 and TRBJ2-7; 9 nucleotides line up with TRBD1. With 3 bases clipped from V and 0 bases from J, the junction kept 4 bases outside the gene matches. This CDR3 has 15 residues. Germline V CDR1 and CDR2: SGDLS, YYNGEE.

The rearrangement joins TRBV5-6 to TRBJ1-5; 7 positions agree with TRBD1. Trimming took 1 base from V and 6 from J; bases not matched to a gene: 7. This CDR3 contains 15 residues. Germline V gene lookup returns CDR1 SGHDT and CDR2 YYEEEE. The CDR3 nucleotides read TGTGCCAGCAGCTTGTTCCAGGGGGTAAGTCAGCCCCAGCATTTT. Its translation is CASSLFQGVSQPQHF.

The chain carries TRBV7-2 and TRBJ2-1; tentatively, D is TRBD2 (5 bases). Germline lookup yields CDR1 SGHTA and CDR2 FQGNSA. Trimming removed 2 bases at V and 10 bases at J, with 12 bases between. The CDR3 loop spans 13 amino acids. This chain's CDR3 is CASSLLGDLEQFF. The CDR3 DNA sequence: TGTGCCAGCAGCTTACTCGGGGATTTGGAGCAGTTCTTC. Based on the CDR3 plus reference TRBV7-2 and TRBJ2-1, the full variable domain is GAGVSQSPSNKVTEKGKDVELRCDPISGHTALYWYRQSLGQGLEFLIYFQGNSAPDKSGLPSDRFSAERTGGSVSTLTIQRTQQEDSAVYLCASSLLGDLEQFFGPGTRLTVL.

In this sample, this clone turned up once. The CDR3 nucleotides read TGCGCCAGCGGGTCGAGGGGTAGGGGGCGCTCCATACCCTACGAGCAGTACTTC. Translated, it gives CASGSRGRGRSIPYEQYF. The J gene is TRBJ2-7, the V gene TRBV5-1; 7 bases are shared with TRBD1. The trim removed 7 bases at V and 2 bases at J, leaving 21 bases unmatched. Germline loops: CDR1 SGHRS, CDR2 YFSETQ. CDR3 length equals 18 residues. Variable domain in full (rest from reference TRBV5-1 and TRBJ2-7): KAGVTQTPRYLIKTRGQQVTLSCSPISGHRSVSWYQQTPGQGLQFLFEYFSETQRNKGNFPGRFSGRQFSNSRSEMNVSTLELGDSALYLCASGSRGRGRSIPYEQYFGPGTRLTVT.

The chain carries TRBV4-3 and TRBJ2-2, with 7 nucleotides matching TRBD2. The CDR3 extends over 16 amino acids. J was trimmed by 6 bases and V by 4 bases; bases with no gene match: 11. Germline values: CDR1 LGHNA, CDR2 YSLEER. CDR3: CASSPVLGGNSGELFF. Here the CDR3 DNA reads TGCGCCAGCAGCCCTGTCTTGGGGGGGAATTCCGGGGAGCTGTTTTTT.

The J gene is TRBJ2-5, the V gene TRBV28, with TRBD1 matching over 7 bases. CDR1 and CDR2 from the germline V gene are MDHEN and SYDVKM. The length of the CDR3 is 14 residues. V gave up 6 bases and J gave up 4 bases; unmatched junction bases: 8. This CDR3 is CASSSRQGPETQYF. CDR3 sequence (DNA): TGTGCCAGCAGCAGCAGACAGGGCCCAGAGACCCAGTACTTC.

The genes are TRBV7-9 and TRBJ1-1; TRBD1 might be the D (5 bases). V lost 5 bases and J 5 bases, leaving 18 bases between the germline ends. CDR1 SEHNR and CDR2 FQNEAQ come from the germline V gene (reference sequence). This CDR3 region has 15 residues. The CDR3 nucleotides read TGTGCCAGCAGCCAGTCAGTTCTCGGGGGAACTGAAGCTTTCTTT. Translation gives CASSQSVLGGTEAFF.

V usage is TRBV9 and J usage is TRBJ1-1, with 10 bases matching TRBD1. Unmatched junction bases numbered 3, after V lost 3 bases and J lost 4 bases. The V gene's germline CDR1 is SGDLS and CDR2 YYNGEE. This CDR3 spans 14 amino acids. The CDR3 DNA is TGTGCCAGCAGCGCCTGGGACAGGGGCACTGAAGCTTTCTTT. This sequence encodes CASSAWDRGTEAFF.

The chain combines TRBV21-1 with TRBJ2-5; the table's D call, TRBD1, was not checked against the DNA. TRBV21-1 constitutes a pseudogene. This CDR3 is built from 15 residues. This CDR3 is CASRLWTGGKKTQYF. The CDR3, as DNA: TGTGCCAGCAGGCTCTGGACAGGGGGCAAAAAGACCCAGTACTTC.

The V gene is TRBV4-3, the J gene TRBJ1-1, with D perhaps TRBD1 (6 bases). The CDR3 extends over 14 amino acids. CDR1 and CDR2 from the germline V gene are LGHNA and YSLEER. Deletions cut 0 bases from V and 3 bases from J, with 8 bases between. The CDR3 loop is CASSQDTGYTEAFF. CDR3 DNA: TGCGCCAGCAGCCAAGATACAGGGTACACTGAAGCTTTCTTT.

This clone is a singleton in its sample. The rearrangement joins TRBV20-1 to TRBJ2-1; D remains unclear. Trimming left V 3 bases short and J 9 bases short, with 9 bases between. The CDR3 runs to 11 residues. Germline lookup yields CDR1 DFQATT and CDR2 SNEGSKA (reference sequence). In DNA, the CDR3 is TGCAGTGCTAGTCCCGCGATTGAGCAGTTCTTC. Amino acids: CSASPAIEQFF.

This rearrangement joins TRBV6-5 to TRBJ2-5; the match to TRBD2 covers 7 bases. V gave up 0 bases and J gave up 5 bases; unmatched junction bases: 9. Germline V gene sequence: CDR1 MNHEY, CDR2 SVGAGI. The CDR3 is 16 residues long. Written as DNA, the CDR3 is TGTGCCAGCAGTTACTCGGCGGGAGTAAGCGGTGAGACCCAGTACTTC. Its translation is CASSYSAGVSGETQYF.

This clone was observed once. The rearrangement joins TRBV19 to TRBJ2-3; D may be TRBD1 (5 bases). Germline CDR1 and CDR2: LNHDA and SQIVND (reference sequence). Trimming removed 4 bases at V and 1 base at J, with 12 bases between. This CDR3 has 15 amino acids. CDR3 nucleotide sequence: TGTGCCAGTAGTACCGACAGTTTTCGCACAGATACGCAGTATTTT. This gives the protein CASSTDSFRTDTQYF.

J is TRBJ2-5 and V is TRBV21-1; the tabulated D call, TRBD2, remains unverified against the DNA. TRBV21-1 is listed as a pseudogene. The CDR3 totals 15 residues. The CDR3 sequence: CASSKRSTDQETQYF. DNA for the CDR3: TGTGCCAGCAGCAAAAGGAGCACGGACCAAGAGACCCAGTACTTC.

The count of this clone is one. The rearrangement links TRBV23-1 to TRBJ2-2, with D possibly being TRBD1 (6 bases). TRBV23-1 is an ORF for which the function is uncertain. The V end lost 6 bases, the J end lost 4 bases, and 18 bases lay between the germline ends. This CDR3 spans 16 amino acids. CDR3 sequence (DNA): TGCGCCAGCAGCGTCCGGTGGGGGCTCATCACCGGGGAGCTGTTTTTT. Translating it yields CASSVRWGLITGELFF.

This rearrangement joins TRBV7-2 to TRBJ1-6, with 8 bases aligning to TRBD1. With V trimmed by 1 base and J by 1 base, 6 bases remained unmatched. Germline assignment: CDR1 SGHTA and CDR2 FQGNSA. The CDR3 totals 18 residues. CDR3 in DNA: TGTGCCAGCAGCTTAGTGGCAGGGGGCCTTTCCTATAATTCACCCCTCCACTTT. It translates to CASSLVAGGLSYNSPLHF.

J is TRBJ2-1 and V is TRBV4-1; 8 bases are shared with TRBD2. Germline CDR1 is MGHRA and CDR2 is YSYEKL. The CDR3 runs to 16 residues. Trimming at V came to 2 bases and at J to 7 bases, leaving 10 bases not matched to a gene. Here the CDR3 DNA reads TGCGCCAGCAGCCAACTCCTAGCGGGCGTAAGGAATGAGCAGTTCTTC. Residues: CASSQLLAGVRNEQFF.

The gene calls are TRBV7-3 and TRBJ2-3; the D gene is possibly TRBD1 (6 bases). V was clipped by 5 bases and J by 1 base, with 13 bases between them. CDR1 and CDR2 from the germline V gene are SGHTA and FQGTGA. The CDR3 has 15 residues. This CDR3 is CASSQARQGTDTQYF. The CDR3 DNA sequence: TGTGCCAGCAGCCAAGCTCGACAGGGCACAGATACGCAGTATTTT.

The rearrangement joins TRBV12-2 to TRBJ1-1; the table's TRBD1 call for D was not verified on the DNA. TRBV12-2 is labeled a pseudogene. CDR3 length equals 14 residues. CDR3 region: CASRQDRGNTEAFF. The CDR3 bases are TGTGCAAGTCGCCAAGACAGGGGGAACACTGAAGCTTTCTTT.